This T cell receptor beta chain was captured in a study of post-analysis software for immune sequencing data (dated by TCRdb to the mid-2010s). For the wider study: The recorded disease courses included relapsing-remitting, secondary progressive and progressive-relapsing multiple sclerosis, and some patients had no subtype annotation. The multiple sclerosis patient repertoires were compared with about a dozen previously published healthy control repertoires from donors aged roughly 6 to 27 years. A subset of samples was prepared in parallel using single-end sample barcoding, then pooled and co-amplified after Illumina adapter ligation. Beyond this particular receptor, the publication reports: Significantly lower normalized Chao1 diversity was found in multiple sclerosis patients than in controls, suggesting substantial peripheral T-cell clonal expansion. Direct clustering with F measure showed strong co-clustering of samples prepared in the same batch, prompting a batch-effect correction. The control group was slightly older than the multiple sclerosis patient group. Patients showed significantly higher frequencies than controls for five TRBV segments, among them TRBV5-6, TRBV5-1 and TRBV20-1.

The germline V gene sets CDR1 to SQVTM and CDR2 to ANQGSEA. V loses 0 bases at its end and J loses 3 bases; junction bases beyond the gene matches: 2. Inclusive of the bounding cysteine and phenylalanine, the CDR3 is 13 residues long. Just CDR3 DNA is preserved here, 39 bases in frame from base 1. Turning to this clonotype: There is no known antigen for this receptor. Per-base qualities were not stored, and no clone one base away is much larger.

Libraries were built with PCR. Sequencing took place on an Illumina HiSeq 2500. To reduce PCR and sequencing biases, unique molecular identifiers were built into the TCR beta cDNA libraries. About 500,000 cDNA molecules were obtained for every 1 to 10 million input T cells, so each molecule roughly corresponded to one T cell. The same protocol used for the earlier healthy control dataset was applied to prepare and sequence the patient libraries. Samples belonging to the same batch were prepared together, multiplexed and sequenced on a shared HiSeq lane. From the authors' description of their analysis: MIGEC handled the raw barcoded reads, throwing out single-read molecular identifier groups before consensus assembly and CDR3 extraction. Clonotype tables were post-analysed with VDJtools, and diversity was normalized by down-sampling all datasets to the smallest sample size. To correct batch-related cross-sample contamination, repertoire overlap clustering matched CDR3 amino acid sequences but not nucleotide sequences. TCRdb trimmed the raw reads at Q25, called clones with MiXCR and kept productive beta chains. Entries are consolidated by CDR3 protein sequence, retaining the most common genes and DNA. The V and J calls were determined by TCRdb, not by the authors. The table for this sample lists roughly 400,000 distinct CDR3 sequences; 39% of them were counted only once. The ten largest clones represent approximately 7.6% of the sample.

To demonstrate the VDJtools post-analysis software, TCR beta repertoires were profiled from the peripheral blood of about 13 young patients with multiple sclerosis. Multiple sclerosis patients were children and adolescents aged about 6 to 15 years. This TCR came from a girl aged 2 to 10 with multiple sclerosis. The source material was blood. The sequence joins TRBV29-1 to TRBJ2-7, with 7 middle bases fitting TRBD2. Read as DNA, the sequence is TGCAGCGTTGAAGAGGGGGAGGGCTACGAGCAGTACTTC. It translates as CSVEEGEGYEQYF.